The source of this T cell receptor beta chain is a study of shared clonotypes between healthy human individuals. Germline V gene lookup returns CDR1 MNHEY and CDR2 SVGAGI. CDR3 length: 14 amino acids. The ends were cut back, 2 bases at V and 1 base at J, with 8 bases in the middle. About this clone itself: No antigen is known for it. Other DNA sequences within the sample encode an identical CDR3.

TCRdb keeps only in-frame clones here, not all; method: immunoSEQ multiplex PCR. The sample yields 1.5 million to 2.5 million clones, approximately 95% seen once. Naive CD8 cells lacked CD45RO, underwent positive selection for CCR7 and left out terminally differentiated effector memory CD45RA+ cells. Findings and caveats of the study: Larger richness was generally estimated for naive than memory subsets.

Sequences were obtained from naive CD8+ T cells sorted from blood. The sequence came from a man aged 18-30 years in good health. V and J are TRBV6-5 and TRBJ1-1; possibly TRBD1 for D (5 bases). DNA for the CDR3: TGTGCCAGCAGTTACAGGGGCTCGAACACTGAAGCTTTCTTT. Amino acid sequence: CASSYRGSNTEAFF.